These T cell receptor beta chains were read from a single sample in a study of blood T cells in healthy people across ages. TCRdb re-called the 5' RACE reads with MiXCR, one entry per CDR3 protein. The data contain more than 800,000 distinct CDR3 sequences, under 30% of them singletons. The specimen was blood. Receptors originate from a woman older than 75 in good health. Both conserved end residues are part of each CDR3. D genes are given only for firm matches. Size values are once, few and many counts, or a class for expanded clones, and some rows have none.

j_gene: TRBJ1-2
d_gene: TRBD1
v_gene: TRBV7-9
abundance: NA
CDR3nt: TGTGCCAGCAGCCCAGGGGGACAGACTAACTATGGCTACACCTTC
CDR3aa: CASSPGGQTNYGYTF

j_gene: TRBJ2-3
d_gene: TRBD2
v_gene: TRBV20-1
abundance: many
CDR3nt: TGCAGTGCTATAGCGGGGGCTAGCACAGATACGCAGTATTTT
CDR3aa: CSAIAGASTDTQYF

j_gene: TRBJ2-3
d_gene: NA
v_gene: TRBV12-3/TRBV12-4
abundance: NA
CDR3nt: TGTGCCAGCATCCCTAGCGACCGCACAGATGTGCAATATTTT
CDR3aa: CASIPSDRTDVQYF

j_gene: TRBJ2-1
d_gene: NA
v_gene: TRBV28
abundance: many
CDR3nt: TGTGCCAGCAGTTCCTCTAGCAGAGGGGGGTTCTTC
CDR3aa: CASSSSSRGGFF

j_gene: TRBJ2-3
d_gene: NA
v_gene: TRBV30
abundance: NA
CDR3nt: TGTGCCTGGTGGGGTTTCACCACAGATACGCAGTATTTT
CDR3aa: CAWWGFTTDTQYF

j_gene: TRBJ2-3
d_gene: NA
v_gene: TRBV20-1
abundance: NA
CDR3nt: TGCAGTGCTAGAGATCAAAGACACGGTACAGATACGCAGTATTTT
CDR3aa: CSARDQRHGTDTQYF

j_gene: TRBJ2-1
d_gene: NA
v_gene: TRBV12-3/TRBV12-4
abundance: many
CDR3nt: TGTGCCAGCAAGGTTTTAGCTGGGGACAATGAGCAGTTCTTC
CDR3aa: CASKVLAGDNEQFF

j_gene: TRBJ2-2
d_gene: TRBD1
v_gene: TRBV7-2
abundance: few
CDR3nt: TGTGCCAGCAGAATCACAGGGGTAGCCGGGGAGCTGTTTTTT
CDR3aa: CASRITGVAGELFF

j_gene: TRBJ2-1
d_gene: TRBD2
v_gene: TRBV20-1
abundance: NA
CDR3nt: TGCAGTGCTACATCCGGGCGGGAGGATGAGCAGTTCTTC
CDR3aa: CSATSGREDEQFF

j_gene: TRBJ2-1
d_gene: NA
v_gene: TRBV15
abundance: many
CDR3nt: TGTGCCACCAGCAGAAAGATACTCGGGGGCAATGAGCAGTTCTTC
CDR3aa: CATSRKILGGNEQFF

j_gene: TRBJ1-2
d_gene: NA
v_gene: TRBV14
abundance: many
CDR3nt: TGTGCCAGCAGCCAAGATCCGCAGGTCTCCTATGGCTACACCTTC
CDR3aa: CASSQDPQVSYGYTF

j_gene: TRBJ1-4
d_gene: NA
v_gene: TRBV7-2
abundance: many
CDR3nt: TGTGCCAGCAGCTCACCGATGAAGGAAAAACTGTTTTTT
CDR3aa: CASSSPMKEKLFF

j_gene: TRBJ1-5
d_gene: NA
v_gene: TRBV5-6
abundance: NA
CDR3nt: TGTGCCAGCAGCTTCCGGGCAGGGCGAGGGGGCAATCAGCCCCAGCATTTT
CDR3aa: CASSFRAGRGGNQPQHF

j_gene: TRBJ1-6
d_gene: NA
v_gene: TRBV3-1
abundance: NA
CDR3nt: TGTGCCAGCAGCCCTCGGGGGCTACGGAATTCACCCCTCCACTTT
CDR3aa: CASSPRGLRNSPLHF

j_gene: TRBJ2-7
d_gene: NA
v_gene: TRBV7-2
abundance: NA
CDR3nt: TGTGCCAGCAGCACCATGTCCGGGGGCGAGCAGTACTTC
CDR3aa: CASSTMSGGEQYF

j_gene: TRBJ1-1
d_gene: NA
v_gene: TRBV5-6
abundance: few
CDR3nt: TGTGCCAGCAAAATAGGGAATATCGGGAACACTGAAGCTTTCTTT
CDR3aa: CASKIGNIGNTEAFF

j_gene: TRBJ1-2
d_gene: TRBD1
v_gene: TRBV6-2/TRBV6-3
abundance: NA
CDR3nt: TGTGCCAGCACCACAGGGGCGCGAACCGACTATGGCTACACCTTC
CDR3aa: CASTTGARTDYGYTF

j_gene: TRBJ2-7
d_gene: NA
v_gene: TRBV7-2
abundance: many
CDR3nt: TGTGCCAGCAGCGTCACAGGATACGAGCAGTACTTC
CDR3aa: CASSVTGYEQYF

j_gene: TRBJ2-3
d_gene: TRBD2
v_gene: TRBV6-2/TRBV6-3
abundance: many
CDR3nt: TGTGCCAGCAGTAGTCCCGGGACTAGCGTCCGGCGTTCAGATACGCAGTATTTT
CDR3aa: CASSSPGTSVRRSDTQYF

j_gene: TRBJ1-6
d_gene: NA
v_gene: TRBV19
abundance: NA
CDR3nt: TGTGCCAGTAGTATAGGCGGGTCCCGGGTGAATTCACCCCTCCACTTT
CDR3aa: CASSIGGSRVNSPLHF

j_gene: TRBJ2-7
d_gene: NA
v_gene: TRBV20-1
abundance: many
CDR3nt: TGCAGTGCCCCTCCCCGGATCTACGAGCAGTACTTC
CDR3aa: CSAPPRIYEQYF

j_gene: TRBJ2-2
d_gene: NA
v_gene: TRBV27
abundance: NA
CDR3nt: TGTGCCAGCAGTTCCAATATCCCCCTAAACACCGGGGAGCTGTTTTTT
CDR3aa: CASSSNIPLNTGELFF

j_gene: TRBJ1-2
d_gene: NA
v_gene: TRBV20-1
abundance: NA
CDR3nt: TGCAGTGTCTCGCTGCCGGGGTATCAAGGCTACACCTTC
CDR3aa: CSVSLPGYQGYTF

j_gene: TRBJ2-1
d_gene: NA
v_gene: TRBV6-2/TRBV6-3
abundance: many
CDR3nt: TGTGCCAGCAGTTTCAGGGGTTATGAGCAGTTCTTC
CDR3aa: CASSFRGYEQFF

j_gene: TRBJ1-5
d_gene: TRBD1
v_gene: TRBV12-3/TRBV12-4
abundance: many
CDR3nt: TGTGCCAGCAGGGCAACAGGGGGAGGGCGACAGCCCCAGCATTTT
CDR3aa: CASRATGGGRQPQHF

j_gene: TRBJ1-1
d_gene: NA
v_gene: TRBV7-2
abundance: NA
CDR3nt: TGTGCCAGCAGCTTAGGTTTAACCGAAGCTTTCTTT
CDR3aa: CASSLGLTEAFF

j_gene: TRBJ1-2
d_gene: TRBD1
v_gene: TRBV27
abundance: many
CDR3nt: TGTGCCAGCAGTCTAGCGGGACAGGGACGCTACACCTTC
CDR3aa: CASSLAGQGRYTF

j_gene: TRBJ2-7
d_gene: NA
v_gene: TRBV4-1
abundance: many
CDR3nt: TGCGCCAGCAGCCTTAGGGTCGGGGGCTACGAGCAGTACTTC
CDR3aa: CASSLRVGGYEQYF

j_gene: TRBJ2-2
d_gene: TRBD1
v_gene: TRBV9
abundance: NA
CDR3nt: TGTGCCAGCAGCGTAGAGACAGGGGCCACCGGGGAGCTGTTTTTT
CDR3aa: CASSVETGATGELFF

j_gene: TRBJ2-1
d_gene: NA
v_gene: TRBV6-2/TRBV6-3
abundance: few
CDR3nt: TGTGCCAGCAGTTACTCGAAGGGGACATTAAACAATGAGCAGTTCTTC
CDR3aa: CASSYSKGTLNNEQFF

j_gene: TRBJ2-7
d_gene: NA
v_gene: TRBV28
abundance: many
CDR3nt: TGTGCCAGCAGTTACGGGGGTACTCGCTCCTACGAGCAGTACTTC
CDR3aa: CASSYGGTRSYEQYF

j_gene: TRBJ1-2
d_gene: NA
v_gene: TRBV10-3
abundance: many
CDR3nt: TGTGCCATCAGTGGCAAGGGGAGCGATGGCTACACCTTC
CDR3aa: CAISGKGSDGYTF

j_gene: TRBJ2-1
d_gene: TRBD2
v_gene: TRBV5-6
abundance: many
CDR3nt: TGTGCCAGCAGCTTGGTTACGGGGGGACCCAATGAGCAGTTCTTC
CDR3aa: CASSLVTGGPNEQFF

j_gene: TRBJ2-6
d_gene: NA
v_gene: TRBV7-2
abundance: many
CDR3nt: TGTGCCAGCAGCCAAGGCGCCTCTGGGGCCAACGTCCTGACTTTC
CDR3aa: CASSQGASGANVLTF

j_gene: TRBJ2-1
d_gene: TRBD1
v_gene: TRBV19
abundance: NA
CDR3nt: TGTGCCAGTAGTATAGTTAGGACAGGGGCCGGAGGGCAGTTCTTC
CDR3aa: CASSIVRTGAGGQFF

j_gene: TRBJ2-1
d_gene: TRBD2
v_gene: TRBV29-1
abundance: many
CDR3nt: TGCAGCGTTGAGAGGCTAGCGGGGGGCTTCTACAATGAGCAGTTCTTC
CDR3aa: CSVERLAGGFYNEQFF

j_gene: TRBJ2-5
d_gene: TRBD2
v_gene: TRBV7-3
abundance: NA
CDR3nt: TGTGCCAGCAGCTTAACAAGCACCAGCGGGGGAGAGACCCAGTACTTC
CDR3aa: CASSLTSTSGGETQYF

j_gene: TRBJ2-1
d_gene: TRBD1
v_gene: TRBV12-3/TRBV12-4
abundance: many
CDR3nt: TGTGCCAGCAGTTTCCGGGACAGGGATGGCTATGAGCAGTTCTTC
CDR3aa: CASSFRDRDGYEQFF